Following are 30 T cell receptor beta chains from one sample sequenced in a study of tumor-infiltrating lymphocytes in primary liver carcinoma. Extraction of RNA together with DNA used 20-30 mg of unsorted bulk tissue. TCR beta cDNA was prepared out of around 460 ng total RNA by means of a constant-region primer. Libraries for TCR beta were built through three nested multiplex PCR rounds, which together made up a slightly modified ARM-PCR procedure. Primers for the first two PCR rounds were TRBV1-TRBV30 forward primers and a C-beta reverse primer (roughly 10 cycles per round). One entry per CDR3 protein results from TCRdb running MiXCR on the multiplex PCR reads. The sample includes approximately 76,000 distinct CDR3 sequences, over 55% of them seen just once. Specimen: liver tumor tissue from sampling region 4. The subset: tumor region T4, right-lateral pole. These receptors were obtained from a woman in her sixties or seventies with primary liver carcinoma and hepatitis B virus infection.

The chain links TRBV7-8 to TRBJ2-6; D gene unclear. The CDR3 totals 17 residues. V lost 7 bases and J lost 5, with 21 bases in between. Germline CDR1 is SGHVS and CDR2 is FQNEAQ. The DNA for the CDR3 is TGTGCCAGCAACATGGGTACACCAAGACTGAGGGCCAACGTCCTGACTTTC. Amino acids: CASNMGTPRLRANVLTF. Full variable domain (rest looked up from reference TRBV7-8 and TRBJ2-6): GAGVSQSPRYKVAKRGQDVALRCDPISGHVSLFWYQQALGQGPEFLTYFQNEAQLDKSGLPSDRFFAERPEGSVSTLKIQRTQQEDSAVYLCASNMGTPRLRANVLTFGAGSRLTVL.

A remark on this clonotype: The junction departs from the called germline gene at one end, perhaps through a read error. The chain uses TRBV28 and TRBJ2-6; D possibly corresponds to TRBD1 (6 bases). From germline, CDR1 is MDHEN and CDR2 SYDVKM. The CDR3 is 18 amino acids. The CDR3 nucleotides are TGTGCCGGCAGTTCGAATCCAGGGGACGCCTCTTGGGCCAACGTCCTGACTTTC. It codes for CAGSSNPGDASWANVLTF.

With regard to this clonotype: One junction end does not reproduce the germline sequence, and a read error may be involved. This chain joins TRBV5-1 and TRBJ2-1, with unresolved D. This CDR3 is 13 amino acids long. Germline V gene data show CDR1 as SGHRS and CDR2 as YFSETQ. Written as DNA, the CDR3 is TGCACCAGAAGCTTGTCAGAGTACAATGAGCAGTTCTTC. Translated: CTRSLSEYNEQFF.

In this sample, this clonotype turned up many times. The rearrangement uses TRBV30 and TRBJ1-1, with TRBD1 as a possible D gene (5 bases). This CDR3 is 11 amino acids long. The V gene lost 4 bases and the J gene lost 6 bases, with 9 bases spanning the gap. Germline V gene data show CDR1 as GTSNPN and CDR2 as SVGIG (reference sequence). CDR3 nucleotides: TGTGCCTGGACCTGGGGGGCTGAAGCTTTCTTT. Its translation is CAWTWGAEAFF.

This clonotype was observed at least ten times. A junction boundary mismatches the germline segment, possibly from a read error. CDR3 loop: CASSLLGQGASLDF. DNA of the CDR3: TGTGCCAGCAGTCTCCTCGGACAGGGGGCCTCACTGGACTTC. This rearrangement joins TRBV12-3 or TRBV12-4 to TRBJ2-5; 11 positions match TRBD1. This CDR3 is 14 amino acids long.

The sample holds a few counts of this clonotype. A much larger clone lies a single base off, so this may be a read error. The V gene is TRBV5-4, the J gene TRBJ1-2, with D unclear. This CDR3 has 15 residues. V shed 6 bases and J shed 2 bases, with 17 bases lying between them. The germline CDR1 and CDR2 sequences are SGHNT and YYREEE (reference sequence). The DNA of the CDR3 is TGTGCCAGCACCCCCCCGGGGTCGGGGAACTATGGCTACACCTTC. Amino acid sequence: CASTPPGSGNYGYTF. The full variable domain, in which reference TRBV5-4 and TRBJ1-2 provide the parts outside the CDR3, is ETGVTQSPTHLIKTRGQQVTLRCSSQSGHNTVSWYQQALGQGPQFIFQYYREEENGRGNFPPRFSGLQFPNYSSELNVNALELDDSALYLCASTPPGSGNYGYTFGSGTRLTVV.

V and J are TRBV7-8 and TRBJ2-7; 7 bases map to TRBD2. In germline, CDR1 is SGHVS, CDR2 FQNEAQ. This CDR3 comprises 14 residues. The CDR3 protein is CVGSLRLAAYEQYF. CDR3 coding DNA: TGTGTCGGCAGCTTAAGGCTAGCGGCATATGAGCAGTACTTC.

Comment on this clonotype: Given the absence of the conserved phenylalanine or tryptophan at the CDR3 end, a read error is likely. V usage is TRBV6-6 and J usage is TRBJ2-1, with 8 bases matching TRBD1. The V gene's germline CDR1 is MNHNY and CDR2 SVGAGI (reference sequence). The CDR3 loop spans 13 amino acids. Here the CDR3 DNA reads TGTGCCAACAGTAAAGGACAGGGTCGTGAGCAGTTCCTC. This translates into CANSKGQGREQFL.

Worth noting for this clonotype: A single base separates this from a much larger clone, so it may be a read error. V usage is TRBV5-1 and J usage is TRBJ1-1; no definite D call. This CDR3 is 12 amino acids long. Germline V CDR1 and CDR2: SGHRS, YFSETQ. The CDR3 coding sequence is TGCGCCTGCAGCTTTGGGTACACTGAAGCTTTCTTT. Its protein product is CACSFGYTEAFF.

The chain recombines TRBV5-1 with TRBJ2-1, with D perhaps TRBD1 or TRBD2 (6 bases each). Germline CDR1 and CDR2: SGHRS and YFSETQ. Trimming stripped 2 bases from V and 5 bases from J, with 14 bases between. This CDR3 has 15 residues. The CDR3 reads CASSLRGPANNEQFF. The CDR3 DNA follows: TGCGCCAGCAGCTTACGGGGGCCCGCTAACAATGAGCAGTTCTTC.

In the case of this clonotype: Since the CDR3 does not end with the conserved phenylalanine or tryptophan, this likely comes from a read error. This rearrangement joins TRBV6-5 to TRBJ2-1; D is perhaps TRBD2 (6 bases). Germline V gene lookup returns CDR1 MNHEY and CDR2 SVGAGI. The CDR3 consists of 14 residues. The CDR3 DNA is TGTACCAGCAGTTATTTTGGAGGGGAGAATGAGCAGTTCTCC. It translates to CTSSYFGGENEQFS.

With regard to this clonotype: The junction differs from germline at one of its ends, possibly a read error. The chain recombines TRBV12-3 or TRBV12-4 with TRBJ1-1; perhaps TRBD1 as D (5 bases). The length of the CDR3 is 15 residues. This CDR3 reads CVISLARRATTETFF. The CDR3 region has the DNA TGTGTCATCAGTTTAGCGCGCAGGGCGACCACTGAAACTTTCTTT.

This clonotype has ten or more counts. The CDR3, as DNA: TGTGCCATCAGTGCCAACCCCTACGAGCAGTACTTC. Translated: CAISANPYEQYF. V gene TRBV10-3 combines with J gene TRBJ2-7; no clear D. V was trimmed by 4 bases and J by 2 bases, leaving 6 bases between them. Per the germline V gene, CDR1 is ENHRY and CDR2 is SYGVKD. The CDR3 consists of 12 residues.

With respect to this clonotype: A read error may account for a junction end that differs from germline. V gene TRBV11-2 combines with J gene TRBJ2-3; D gene ambiguous. CDR1 SGHAT and CDR2 FQNNGV come from the germline V gene. The CDR3 consists of 13 residues. The CDR3 nucleotides read TGTGCCAGCAGCTTGGATCAAGGAGATGCGCAGTATTTT. This codes for CASSLDQGDAQYF. The full variable domain, rest sourced from reference TRBV11-2 and TRBJ2-3, is EAGVAQSPRYKIIEKRQSVAFWCNPISGHATLYWYQQILGQGPKLLIQFQNNGVVDDSQLPKDRFSAERLKGVDSTLKIQPAKLEDSAVYLCASSLDQGDAQYFGPGTRLTVL.

Ten or more counts support this clonotype. The V gene is TRBV5-1, the J gene TRBJ2-1; D perhaps matches TRBD2 (6 bases). CDR3 length: 14 amino acids. CDR1 is SGHRS, CDR2 YFSETQ, per germline. Deletions cut 0 bases from V and 6 bases from J, with 10 bases between. DNA of the CDR3: TGCGCCAGCAGCTTGGGGGACTGGTTCAATGAGCAGTTCTTC. Its translation: CASSLGDWFNEQFF.

Note on this clonotype: No conserved phenylalanine or tryptophan is present at the end of the CDR3, so a read error is the likely explanation. J is TRBJ2-1 and V is TRBV11-2; 7 bases are shared with TRBD2. The germline V gene has CDR1 SGHAT and CDR2 FQNNGV. The CDR3 is 17 residues long. V was clipped by 8 bases and J by 8 bases; unmatched bases: 21. CDR3 sequence: CASGRRLAGGPGDEQFV. The CDR3 DNA is TGTGCCAGCGGCAGGAGACTAGCAGGAGGGCCGGGGGATGAGCAGTTCGTC.

Note on this clonotype: One end of the junction fails to match germline, which may point to a read error. The rearrangement uses TRBV11-3 and TRBJ2-1; tentative D call: TRBD2 (5 bases). CDR1 and CDR2 (germline): SGHNT, YENEEA. The CDR3 extends over 15 amino acids. The CDR3 region is CASNSAAAARGEQFF. The CDR3, as DNA: TGTGCAAGCAACTCGGCAGCGGCTGCCCGGGGTGAGCAGTTCTTC.

This clonotype was counted between two and nine times. The conserved phenylalanine or tryptophan is not found at the CDR3 terminus, so this likely reflects a read error. This chain joins TRBV6-1 and TRBJ1-5, with TRBD1 as a possible D gene (5 bases). This CDR3 comprises 12 residues. Germline V lookup: CDR1 MNHNS, CDR2 SASEGT. The CDR3 reads CPSRDLTKPQHS. CDR3 DNA: TGTCCCAGCAGGGACCTGACTAAGCCCCAGCATTCT.

Concerning this clonotype itself: One base away lies a much larger clone, so this may be a sequencing read error. The chain recombines TRBV2 with TRBJ1-5; 7 bases align to TRBD1. CDR1 is SNHLY, CDR2 FYNNEI, per germline. CDR3 length equals 14 residues. CDR3 in amino acids: CASSEARGGQPRHF. The CDR3 nucleotides are TGTGCCAGCAGTGAAGCGCGGGGGGGACAGCCCCGGCATTTT.

This clonotype was seen just once. Compared with germline, one end of the junction differs, possibly owing to a read error. The chain employs TRBV7-9 and TRBJ1-1; possibly TRBD1 for D (6 bases). Germline V gene lookup returns CDR1 SEHNR and CDR2 FQNEAQ (reference sequence). The length of the CDR3 is 15 residues. In DNA, the CDR3 is TGTGCCAGCAACTTAGGGGGGTCACATAACACTGAAGCTTTCTTT. As protein: CASNLGGSHNTEAFF.

Turning to this clonotype: The CDR3 end shows no conserved phenylalanine or tryptophan, and so a read error is likely. The DNA of the CDR3 is TGCAGCGTTGAATGGCTAACGGAATCCTACAATGAGCAGTTCCTC. This translates into CSVEWLTESYNEQFL. The rearrangement links TRBV29-1 to TRBJ2-1; D not resolved. Between the trimmed V and J ends, which lost 2 bases and 1 base, there was a span of 12 bases. This CDR3 is 15 amino acids long. CDR1 is SQVTM and CDR2 is ANQGSEA in the germline V gene.

Of note for this clonotype: A much larger clone sits a single nucleotide away, making a read error possible. The J gene is TRBJ2-6, the V gene TRBV5-6; 7 bases align to TRBD2. The germline gives CDR1 SGHDT, CDR2 YYEEEE. The CDR3 sequence is 18 residues long. CDR3 in amino acids: CASNLQGGSLTGANVLTF. CDR3 DNA: TGTGCCAGCAACTTGCAAGGCGGGAGTCTAACTGGGGCCAACGTCCTGACTTTC.

Comment on this clonotype: This CDR3 is missing its conserved last phenylalanine or tryptophan, likely due to a read error. The DNA is left out, because the CDR3 cannot be placed on it with certainty; the CDR3 is given as TCRdb lists it. The J gene is TRBJ1-2, the V gene TRBV29-1; whether TRBD1, the table's D call, matches the DNA was not checked. The CDR3 region is 17 residues in length, termini included. From germline, CDR1 is SQVTM and CDR2 ANQGSEA. CDR3 residues: CSVDKSAGGHTNYGCTL.

Notes on this clonotype: This CDR3 fails to terminate in the conserved phenylalanine or tryptophan, so it likely reflects a read error. The CDR3 region is CSVEDRGYGYTS. CDR3 nucleotide sequence: TGCAGCGTTGAGGACAGAGGGTATGGCTACACCTCC. This chain links TRBV29-1 with TRBJ1-2; maybe TRBD1 (6 bases). V was trimmed by 3 bases and J by 5 bases, leaving 10 bases between them. Germline values: CDR1 SQVTM, CDR2 ANQGSEA. This CDR3 has 12 amino acids.

This chain connects TRBV6-1 to TRBJ1-1; a weak D match, TRBD1 (5 bases). The CDR3 covers 14 residues. The V end was cut by 7 bases, the J end by 5 bases, with 17 bases between. Looked up from germline, CDR1 is MNHNS and CDR2 is SASEGT. The CDR3 DNA is TGTGCCAGCATGGGCGGGTGGGGCGCGACTGAAGCTTTCTTT. Translation: CASMGGWGATEAFF.

J is TRBJ1-5 and V is TRBV6-1; 7 bases match TRBD1. The CDR3 is made up of 16 amino acids. Germline loops: CDR1 MNHNS, CDR2 SASEGT. Trimming at V came to 1 base and at J to 1 base, leaving 4 bases not matched to a gene. The CDR3 is CASSEGQGVSNQPQHF. Here the CDR3 DNA reads TGTGCCAGCAGTGAAGGTCAGGGGGTAAGCAATCAGCCCCAGCATTTT.

Worth noting for this clonotype: The final CDR3 position lacks the conserved phenylalanine or tryptophan, pointing to a likely read error. The rearrangement links TRBV11-1 to TRBJ2-7; D may be TRBD2 (5 bases). Germline assignment: CDR1 SGHAT and CDR2 FQDESV (reference sequence). The CDR3 totals 14 residues. The CDR3 reads CVSKSAGSSYEQYS. The DNA for the CDR3 is TGTGTCAGCAAGTCGGCGGGTAGCTCCTATGAGCAGTACTCC.

About this clonotype itself: The CDR3 does not close with the conserved phenylalanine or tryptophan, likely indicating a read error. CDR3: CASNEIRDYCYTC. DNA for the CDR3: TGTGCCAGCAACGAGATTAGGGACTATTGCTACACCTGC. The rearrangement uses TRBV6-1 and TRBJ1-2, with a tentative D call TRBD1 (5 bases). Germline-derived CDR1 and CDR2 are MNHNS and SASEGT. The CDR3 is 13 residues long.

On this clonotype itself: A read error may explain this, as a much larger clone is one base away. The rearrangement joins TRBV24-1 to TRBJ1-1; D ambiguous. V shed 5 bases and J shed 8 bases, with 20 bases lying between them. The germline V gene encodes CDR1 KGHDR and CDR2 SFDVKD. The CDR3 totals 15 residues. CDR3 in DNA: TGTGCCACCAGTGCCGAGGAGAGGGAAACCTTGGAAGCTTTCTTT. Translation gives CATSAEERETLEAFF.

As for this clonotype: Since a much larger clone is just one base distant, this may be a read error. The gene calls are TRBV7-2 and TRBJ2-1; TRBD2 matches 12 bases. Germline CDR1 reads SGHTA; CDR2 reads FQGNSA. There are 16 residues in the CDR3. CDR3 loop: CVSSPKTSGRRGEQFF. The CDR3 region has the DNA TGTGTCAGCAGCCCTAAGACTAGCGGGAGAAGGGGTGAGCAGTTCTTC.